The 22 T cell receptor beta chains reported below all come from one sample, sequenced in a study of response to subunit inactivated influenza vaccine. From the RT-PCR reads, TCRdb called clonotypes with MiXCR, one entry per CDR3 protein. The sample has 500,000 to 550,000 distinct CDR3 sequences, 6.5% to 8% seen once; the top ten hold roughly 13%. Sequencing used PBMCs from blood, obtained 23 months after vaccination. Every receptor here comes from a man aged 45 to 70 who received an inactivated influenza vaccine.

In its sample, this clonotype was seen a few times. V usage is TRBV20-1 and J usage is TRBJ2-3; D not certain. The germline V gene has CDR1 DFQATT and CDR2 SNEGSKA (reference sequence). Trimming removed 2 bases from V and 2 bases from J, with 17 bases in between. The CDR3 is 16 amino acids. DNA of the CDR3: TGCAGTGCTAGACGTAGATACAGTATTAACACAGATACGCAGTATTTT. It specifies CSARRRYSINTDTQYF.

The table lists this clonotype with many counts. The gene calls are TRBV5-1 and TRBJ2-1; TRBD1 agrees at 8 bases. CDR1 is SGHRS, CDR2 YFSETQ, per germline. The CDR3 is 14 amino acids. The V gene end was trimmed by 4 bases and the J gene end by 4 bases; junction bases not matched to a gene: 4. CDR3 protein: CASSPGDRYNEQFF. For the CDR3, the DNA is TGCGCCAGCAGCCCTGGGGACAGGTACAATGAGCAGTTCTTC.

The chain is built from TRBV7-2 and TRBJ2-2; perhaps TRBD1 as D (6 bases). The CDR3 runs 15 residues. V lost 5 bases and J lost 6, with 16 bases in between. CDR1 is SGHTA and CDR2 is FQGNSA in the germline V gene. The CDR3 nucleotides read TGTGCCAGCAGCCTACAGGGTCGGGGCGCCGGGGAGCTGTTTTTT. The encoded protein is CASSLQGRGAGELFF.

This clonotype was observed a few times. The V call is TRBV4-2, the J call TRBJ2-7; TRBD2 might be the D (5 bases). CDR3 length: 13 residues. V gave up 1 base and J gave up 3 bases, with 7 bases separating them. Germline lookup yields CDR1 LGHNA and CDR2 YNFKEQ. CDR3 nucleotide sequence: TGTGCCAGCAGCCAAGGAAGCGGCTACGAGCAGTACTTC. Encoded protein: CASSQGSGYEQYF.

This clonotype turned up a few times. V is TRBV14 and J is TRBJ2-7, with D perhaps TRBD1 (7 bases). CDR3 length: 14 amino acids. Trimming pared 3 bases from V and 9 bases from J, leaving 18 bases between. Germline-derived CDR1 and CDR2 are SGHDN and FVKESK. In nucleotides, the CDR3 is TGTGCCAGCAGCCAGACAGGGACTCTAAATGTGCAGTACTTC. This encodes CASSQTGTLNVQYF.

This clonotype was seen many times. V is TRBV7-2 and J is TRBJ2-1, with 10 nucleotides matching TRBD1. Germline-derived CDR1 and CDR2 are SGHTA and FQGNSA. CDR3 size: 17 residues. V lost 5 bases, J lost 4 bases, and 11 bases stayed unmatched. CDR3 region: CASSHMGTGARYNEQFF. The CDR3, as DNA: TGTGCCAGCAGCCACATGGGGACAGGGGCGCGATACAATGAGCAGTTCTTC.

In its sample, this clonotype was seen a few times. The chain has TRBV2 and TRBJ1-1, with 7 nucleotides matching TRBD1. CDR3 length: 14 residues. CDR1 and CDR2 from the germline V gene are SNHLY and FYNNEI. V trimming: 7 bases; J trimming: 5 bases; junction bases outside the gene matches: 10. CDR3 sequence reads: CASILGGGGTEAFF. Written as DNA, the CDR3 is TGTGCCAGCATCTTAGGGGGCGGAGGGACTGAAGCTTTCTTT.

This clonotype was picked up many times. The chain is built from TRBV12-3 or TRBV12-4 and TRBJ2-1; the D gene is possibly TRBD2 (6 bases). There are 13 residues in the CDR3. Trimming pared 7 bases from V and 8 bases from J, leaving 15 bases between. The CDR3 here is CASNLRRGDEQFF. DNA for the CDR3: TGTGCCAGCAACCTCCGGCGGGGCGATGAGCAGTTCTTC.

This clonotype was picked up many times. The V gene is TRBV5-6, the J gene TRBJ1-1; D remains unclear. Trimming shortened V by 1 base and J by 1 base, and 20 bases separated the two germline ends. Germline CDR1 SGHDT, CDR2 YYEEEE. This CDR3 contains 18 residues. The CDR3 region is CASSLRGIGTFENTEAFF. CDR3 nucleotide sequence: TGTGCCAGCAGCTTGAGAGGTATTGGAACATTCGAGAACACTGAAGCTTTCTTT.

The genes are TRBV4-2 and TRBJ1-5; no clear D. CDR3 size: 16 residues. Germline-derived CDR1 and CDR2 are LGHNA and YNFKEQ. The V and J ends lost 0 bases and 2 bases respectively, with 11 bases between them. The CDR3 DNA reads TGTGCCAGCAGCCAAGATCCTCTCCAGGGCAATCAGCCCCAGCATTTT. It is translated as CASSQDPLQGNQPQHF.

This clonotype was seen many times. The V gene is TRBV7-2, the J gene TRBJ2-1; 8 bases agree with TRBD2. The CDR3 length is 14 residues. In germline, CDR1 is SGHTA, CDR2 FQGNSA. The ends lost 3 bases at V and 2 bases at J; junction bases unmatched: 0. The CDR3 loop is CASSFSGTYNEQFF. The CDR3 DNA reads TGTGCCAGCAGCTTTAGCGGGACCTACAATGAGCAGTTCTTC.

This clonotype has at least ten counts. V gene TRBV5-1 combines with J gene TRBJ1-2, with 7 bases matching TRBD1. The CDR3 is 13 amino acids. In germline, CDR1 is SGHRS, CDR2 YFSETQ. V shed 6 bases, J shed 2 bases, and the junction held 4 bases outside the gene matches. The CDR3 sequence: CASTGTDNYGYTF. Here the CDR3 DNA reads TGCGCCAGCACAGGGACAGACAACTATGGCTACACCTTC.

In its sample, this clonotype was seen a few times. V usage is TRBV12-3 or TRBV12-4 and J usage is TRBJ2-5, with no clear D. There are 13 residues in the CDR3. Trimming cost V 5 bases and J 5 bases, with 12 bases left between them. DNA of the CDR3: TGTGCCAGCAGTGTGTATCTGCGGGAGACCCAGTACTTC. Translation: CASSVYLRETQYF.

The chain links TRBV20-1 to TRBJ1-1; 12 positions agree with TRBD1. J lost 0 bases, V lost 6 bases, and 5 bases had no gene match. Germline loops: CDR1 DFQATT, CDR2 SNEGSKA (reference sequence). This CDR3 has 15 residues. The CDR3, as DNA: TGCAGTGCGGGACAGGGGGCGCTGGTGAACACTGAAGCTTTCTTT. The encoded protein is CSAGQGALVNTEAFF.

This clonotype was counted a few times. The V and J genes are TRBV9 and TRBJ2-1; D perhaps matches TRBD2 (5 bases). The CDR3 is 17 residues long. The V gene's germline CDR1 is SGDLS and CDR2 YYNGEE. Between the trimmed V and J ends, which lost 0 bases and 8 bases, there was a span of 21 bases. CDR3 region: CASSVGTLNYPSDEQFF. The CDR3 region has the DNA TGTGCCAGCAGCGTAGGGACTCTCAACTACCCGAGCGATGAGCAGTTCTTC.

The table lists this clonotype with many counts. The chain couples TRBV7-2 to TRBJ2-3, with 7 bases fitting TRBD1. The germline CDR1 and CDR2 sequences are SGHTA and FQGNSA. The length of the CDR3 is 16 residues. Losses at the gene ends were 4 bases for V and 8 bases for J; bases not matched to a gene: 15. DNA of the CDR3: TGTGCCAGCAGCTCGCCCGGGCTCAGGGGGACGGCTACGCAGTATTTT. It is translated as CASSSPGLRGTATQYF.

The DNA for the CDR3 is TGTGCCAGCAGCCCGGACAGTACCTTCACTGAAGCTTTCTTT. This sequence encodes CASSPDSTFTEAFF. This chain links TRBV6-1 with TRBJ1-1; D might be TRBD1 (6 bases). The ends were cut back, 6 bases at V and 4 bases at J, with 15 bases in the middle. In germline, CDR1 is MNHNS, CDR2 SASEGT. The length of the CDR3 is 14 residues.

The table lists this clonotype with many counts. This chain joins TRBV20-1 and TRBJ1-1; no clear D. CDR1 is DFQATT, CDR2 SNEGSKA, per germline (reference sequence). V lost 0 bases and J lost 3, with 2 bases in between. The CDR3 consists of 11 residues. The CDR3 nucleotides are TGCAGTGCTAGAGAAGACACTGAAGCTTTCTTT. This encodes CSAREDTEAFF.

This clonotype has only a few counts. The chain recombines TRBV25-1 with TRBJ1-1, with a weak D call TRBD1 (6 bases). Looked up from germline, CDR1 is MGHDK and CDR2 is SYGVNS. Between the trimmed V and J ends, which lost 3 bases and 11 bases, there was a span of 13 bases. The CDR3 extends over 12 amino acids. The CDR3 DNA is TGTGCCAGCAGTGAGGCCGGGGGCGGGGCTTTCTTT. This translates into CASSEAGGGAFF.

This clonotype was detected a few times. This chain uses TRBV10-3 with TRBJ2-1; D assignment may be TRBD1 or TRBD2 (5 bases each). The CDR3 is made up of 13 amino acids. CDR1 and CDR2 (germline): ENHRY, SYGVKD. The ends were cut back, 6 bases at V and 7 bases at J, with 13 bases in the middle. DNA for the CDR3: TGTGCCATCAGCGGGACCCTTAGGAATGAGCAGTTCTTC. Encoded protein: CAISGTLRNEQFF.

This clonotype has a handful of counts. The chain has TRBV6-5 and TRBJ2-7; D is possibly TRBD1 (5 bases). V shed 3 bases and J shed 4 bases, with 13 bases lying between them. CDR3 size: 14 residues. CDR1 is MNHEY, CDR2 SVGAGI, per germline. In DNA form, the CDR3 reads TGTGCCAGCAGTTATACCCCAGGGAAGTACGAGCAGTACTTC. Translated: CASSYTPGKYEQYF.

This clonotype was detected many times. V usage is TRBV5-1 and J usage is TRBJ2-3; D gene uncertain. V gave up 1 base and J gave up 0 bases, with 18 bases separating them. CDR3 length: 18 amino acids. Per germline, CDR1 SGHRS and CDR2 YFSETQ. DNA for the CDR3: TGCGCCAGCAGCTTGTGGTCTTCGGGTACTCCGAGCACAGATACGCAGTATTTT. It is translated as CASSLWSSGTPSTDTQYF.